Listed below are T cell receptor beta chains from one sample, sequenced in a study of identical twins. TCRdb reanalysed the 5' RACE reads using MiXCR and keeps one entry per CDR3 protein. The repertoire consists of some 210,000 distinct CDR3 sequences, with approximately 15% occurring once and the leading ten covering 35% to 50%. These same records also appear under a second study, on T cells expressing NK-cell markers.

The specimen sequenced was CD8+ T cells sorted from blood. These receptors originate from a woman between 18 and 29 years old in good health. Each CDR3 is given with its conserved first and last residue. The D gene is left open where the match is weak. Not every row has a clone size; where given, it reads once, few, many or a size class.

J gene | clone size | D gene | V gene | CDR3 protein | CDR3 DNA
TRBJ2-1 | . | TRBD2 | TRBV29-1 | CSVAGGQRSSYNEQFF | TGCAGCGTTGCGGGGGGGCAGCGGAGCTCCTACAATGAGCAGTTCTTC
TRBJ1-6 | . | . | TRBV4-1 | CASSQATVNSPLHF | TGCGCCAGCAGCCAAGCTACGGTGAATTCACCCCTCCACTTT
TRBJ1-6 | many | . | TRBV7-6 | CASSLFPGAQNNSPLHF | TGTGCCAGCAGCCTGTTTCCGGGGGCCCAAAATAATTCACCCCTCCACTTT
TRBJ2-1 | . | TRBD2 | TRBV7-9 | CASSLAGLAVYNEQFF | TGTGCCAGCAGCCTGGCGGGACTAGCGGTCTACAATGAGCAGTTCTTC
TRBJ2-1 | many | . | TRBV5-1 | CASSRNRDEQFF | TGCGCCAGCAGCCGGAACAGGGATGAGCAGTTCTTC
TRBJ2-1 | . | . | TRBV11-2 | CASSLVAGGQSSYNEQFF | TGTGCCAGCAGCTTAGTGGCGGGGGGACAGAGCTCCTACAATGAGCAGTTCTTC
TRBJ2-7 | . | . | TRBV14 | CASSQERTEYYEQYF | TGTGCCAGCAGCCAAGAACGGACAGAATACTACGAGCAGTACTTC
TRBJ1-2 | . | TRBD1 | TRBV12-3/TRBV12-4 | CASSGTVTYGYTF | TGTGCCAGCAGTGGGACAGTTACCTATGGCTACACCTTC
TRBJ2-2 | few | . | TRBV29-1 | CSGRVDSFATGELFF | TGCAGCGGACGAGTGGACTCCTTCGCCACCGGGGAGCTGTTTTTT
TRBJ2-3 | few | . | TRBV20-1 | CSARAPFGVADTQYF | TGCAGTGCTAGAGCCCCGTTCGGGGTGGCAGATACGCAGTATTTT
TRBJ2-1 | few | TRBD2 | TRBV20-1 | CSALPGTSEVNEQFF | TGCAGTGCTCTGCCCGGGACTAGCGAGGTGAATGAGCAGTTCTTC
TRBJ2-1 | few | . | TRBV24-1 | CATSDDDGYNEQFF | TGTGCCACCAGTGATGACGACGGGTACAATGAGCAGTTCTTC
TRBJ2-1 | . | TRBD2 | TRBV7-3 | CASSLTSSPYNEQFF | TGTGCCAGCAGCTTGACTAGCAGCCCCTACAATGAGCAGTTCTTC
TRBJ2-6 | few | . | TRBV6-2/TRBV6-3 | CASSYSIDSSGANVLTF | TGTGCCAGCAGTTACTCGATAGATAGCTCTGGGGCCAACGTCCTGACTTTC
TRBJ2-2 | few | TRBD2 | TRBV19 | CASSSIGGANTGELFF | TGTGCCAGTAGTAGTATCGGGGGGGCGAACACCGGGGAGCTGTTTTTT
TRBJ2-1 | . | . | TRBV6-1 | CASAPEGSYNEQFF | TGTGCCAGCGCCCCAGAGGGAAGCTACAATGAGCAGTTCTTC
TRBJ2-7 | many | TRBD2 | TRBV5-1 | CASSLEGGRAYEQYF | TGCGCCAGCAGCCTCGAAGGCGGGAGGGCCTACGAGCAGTACTTC
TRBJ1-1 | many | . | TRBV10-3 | CAISEDWSTEAFF | TGTGCCATCAGTGAAGATTGGAGCACTGAAGCTTTCTTT
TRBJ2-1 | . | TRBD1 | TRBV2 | CASRRGTGGTYNEQFF | TGTGCCAGCAGGCGTGGGACAGGGGGCACCTACAATGAGCAGTTCTTC
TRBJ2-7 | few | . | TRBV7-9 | CASSLDSGYEQYF | TGTGCCAGCAGCTTAGATTCGGGCTACGAGCAGTACTTC
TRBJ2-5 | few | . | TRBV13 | CASSLKRYLGETQYF | TGTGCCAGCAGCTTAAAACGGTACCTGGGGGAGACCCAGTACTTC
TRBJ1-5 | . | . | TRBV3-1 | CASLQAGGRDYIAGNQPQHF | TGTGCCAGCCTCCAAGCGGGCGGCAGAGACTACATAGCGGGCAATCAGCCCCAGCATTTT
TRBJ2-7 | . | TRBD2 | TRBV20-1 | CSARDGAGASYEQYF | TGCAGTGCTAGAGATGGGGCGGGAGCCTCCTACGAGCAGTACTTC
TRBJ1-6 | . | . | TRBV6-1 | CASGDEENSPLHF | TGTGCCAGCGGTGACGAGGAGAATTCACCCCTCCACTTT
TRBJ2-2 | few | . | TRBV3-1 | CASSQERQAYTGELFF | TGTGCCAGCAGCCAAGAACGCCAGGCCTACACCGGGGAGCTGTTTTTT
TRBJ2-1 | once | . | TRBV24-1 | CATSDLRREPYNEQFF | TGTGCCACCAGTGATTTGAGACGGGAGCCCTACAATGAGCAGTTCTTC
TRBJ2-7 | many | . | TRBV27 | CASSPGAHEQYF | TGTGCCAGCAGTCCCGGGGCCCACGAGCAGTACTTC
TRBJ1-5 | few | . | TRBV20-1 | CSARPVVGNQPQHF | TGCAGTGCTCGACCGGTGGTGGGCAATCAGCCCCAGCATTTT
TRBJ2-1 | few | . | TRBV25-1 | CASSEYNRNEQFF | TGTGCCAGCAGTGAATATAACCGGAATGAGCAGTTCTTC
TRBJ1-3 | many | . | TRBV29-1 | CSVLGPGKSGNTIYF | TGCAGCGTACTTGGGCCAGGCAAGAGCGGAAACACCATATATTTT
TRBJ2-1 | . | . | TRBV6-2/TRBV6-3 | CASSSQTYNEQFF | TGTGCCAGCAGTTCGCAAACCTACAATGAGCAGTTCTTC
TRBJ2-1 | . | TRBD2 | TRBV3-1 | CASSQERTSSYNEQFF | TGTGCCAGCAGCCAAGAGCGGACTAGTAGCTACAATGAGCAGTTCTTC
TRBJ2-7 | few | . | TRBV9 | CASSAQGYWDEQYF | TGTGCCAGCAGCGCACAGGGATATTGGGACGAGCAGTACTTC
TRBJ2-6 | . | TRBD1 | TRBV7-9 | CASSATGETGANVLTF | TGTGCCAGCAGCGCGACAGGGGAAACTGGGGCCAACGTCCTGACTTTC
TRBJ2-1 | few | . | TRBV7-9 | CATGPGGMNEQFF | TGTGCCACCGGGCCCGGGGGTATGAATGAGCAGTTCTTC
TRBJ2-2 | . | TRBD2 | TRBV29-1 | CSGRGSGRAGELFF | TGCAGCGGACGAGGGAGCGGGAGGGCCGGGGAGCTGTTTTTT
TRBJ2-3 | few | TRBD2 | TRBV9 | CASSAPRGGPGDTQYF | TGTGCCAGCAGCGCGCCGCGGGGGGGCCCAGGAGATACGCAGTATTTT
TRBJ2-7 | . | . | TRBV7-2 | CASSLTREQYF | TGTGCCAGCAGCTTAACGCGCGAGCAGTACTTC
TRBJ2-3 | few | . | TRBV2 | CASSGATDTQYF | TGTGCCAGCAGTGGCGCCACAGATACGCAGTATTTT
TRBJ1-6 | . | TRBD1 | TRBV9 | CASSDTTGGTSPLHF | TGTGCCAGCAGCGACACTACAGGGGGAACTTCACCCCTCCACTTT
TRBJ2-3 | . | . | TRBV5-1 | CASSLSGSSTDTQYF | TGCGCCAGCAGCCTTAGCGGATCTAGCACAGATACGCAGTATTTT
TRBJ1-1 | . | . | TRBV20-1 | CSARDPTEPEAFF | TGCAGTGCTAGAGACCCGACGGAACCTGAAGCTTTCTTT